This entry describes one TCR beta chain. The antigen it recognizes is unknown. The record has no base qualities; no much larger clone is one base away. Donors were healthy HIV-negative adults with no recently reported acute infections or vaccinations. Only Caucasian adults living in Nashville, Tennessee, USA were represented among the donors. CD4+ T cells were enriched through magnetic negative selection, after which naive cells were positively selected on CD45RA and the remaining negative fraction served as the memory subset. After blood collection by leukapheresis, PBMCs were isolated using Ficoll-Histopaque density gradient centrifugation and then cryopreserved in the vapor phase of liquid nitrogen. Analytical flow cytometry was used to check the purity and quantity of every magnetically sorted T cell population. Genomic DNA was isolated from each sorted fraction and quantified by UV absorbance on a Nanodrop 2000c.

TCR CDR3 regions were amplified from genomic DNA by multiplex PCR using the deep immunoSEQ assay. Extracted genomic DNA from each cell subset was spread evenly across all wells of several immunoSEQ 96-well plates, with each plate serving as a replicate. For sorted subsets, about 200 ng genomic DNA, equal to approximately 30,000 T cell genomes, was loaded into each replicate PCR. Purified libraries were measured with a Qubit 3.0 fluorometer, size-checked on a Bioanalyzer 2100, and measured again with the KAPA Library Quantification kit. Every immunoSEQ 96-well plate was sequenced on a dedicated single-read 150-cycle Illumina NextSeq 550 flow cell. Processing in the source paper ran as follows. Because the immunoSEQ output held only junctional sequences and lacked quality scores, the filtering could not match the filtering applied to full-length reads. To assign V/J genes and CDR3, sequences were annotated against IMGT germline references using PyIR, a Python wrapper for IgBLAST v1.9. Any read was removed if the V/J assignment was weak (E-value above 1e-6), the CDR3 was missing, or the read contained stop codons, out-of-frame junctions, or ambiguous translated residues. V3J clonotypes were defined as sequences sharing an identical inferred V gene, J gene, and CDR3 amino acid sequence. The percentage overlap between two repertoires was calculated by dividing the number of shared unique clonotypes by the size of the smaller repertoire. Three approaches were used to assess repertoire richness: RTK rarefaction, the Chao1 estimator, and Recon v2.1 estimates of unobserved clonotypes. OLGA was used to compute generation probabilities for all TCRbeta clonotypes that the gDNA method yielded from several donors. Sourced from immuneACCESS, this table was stored by TCRdb with only in-frame sequences that have V and J called. A share of the clones is absent; for the studies checked, an unresolved V gene accounts for under half, and the remainder has no known explanation. V, J and clone size reflect that table, while D and trimming were determined from the DNA. This sample has fewer than 3 million clones in its table, and 85% to 95% of those were observed once. 0.37% of the sample lies in the top ten.

These data are taken from a study of shared clonotypes between healthy human individuals (dated by TCRdb to about 2020). Study-wide context: A couple of women and a few men aged 18 to 49 years were included in the cohort. To increase sequencing depth and limit assay-specific biases, TCR repertoire library preparation and sequencing were carried out by different laboratories using diverse techniques. To estimate repertoire size and how much clonotypes are shared between individuals, the study performed deep sequencing of blood TCR repertoires from roughly five healthy adults. For each donor, three plates each were used for CD4 naive and CD4 memory, two plates were used for CD8 naive, and one plate was used for CD8 memory. Between about 0.9 and 8.9 billion PBMCs per donor were obtained by leukapheresis. The paper as a whole reports these results and caveats: Based on pairwise subsampling, the degree of clonotype sharing among donors was expected to be affected by sequencing depth. Because the study included a small number of donors, the genetic and exposure-history diversity represented was limited. Across several donors, 4.5% to 6.5% of naive CD4, roughly 3.5% of naive CD8, 2.3% of memory CD4, and roughly 0.4% of memory CD8 clonotypes were shared. Compared with non-shared clonotypes, clonotypes shared by all four sorted-subset donors had higher generation probabilities. Only blood was sampled, and tissue TCR repertoires likely differ from those in blood. Naive subsets generally had larger estimated clonotype richness than memory subsets did. Even with the large sequencing depth, rarefaction of the sorted-subset datasets indicated that sequencing was incomplete.

The specimen was naive CD4+ T cells from PBMCs. In light of the paper, this sample's cell subset or site label describes: CD45RA+ positively selected. The sequence derives from a man in his late teens or twenties in good health. Some clones in this sample may be carry-over from other donors' samples.

The CDR3 is CASSLEEGGGADTQYF. The DNA is TGTGCCAGCAGCTTGGAGGAGGGAGGGGGCGCAGATACGCAGTATTTT. The chain joins TRBV5-4 to TRBJ2-3; the D gene could be either TRBD1 or TRBD2, each agreeing at 7 bases. Looking up the germline V gene (reference sequence) yields CDR1 SGHNT and CDR2 YYREEE. A distance of 15 bases separates the germline ends of V and J, which lose 0 bases and 4 bases respectively. Inclusive of the bounding cysteine and phenylalanine, the CDR3 is 16 residues long. The kept DNA is CDR3 alone, 48 bases in frame from the first base.